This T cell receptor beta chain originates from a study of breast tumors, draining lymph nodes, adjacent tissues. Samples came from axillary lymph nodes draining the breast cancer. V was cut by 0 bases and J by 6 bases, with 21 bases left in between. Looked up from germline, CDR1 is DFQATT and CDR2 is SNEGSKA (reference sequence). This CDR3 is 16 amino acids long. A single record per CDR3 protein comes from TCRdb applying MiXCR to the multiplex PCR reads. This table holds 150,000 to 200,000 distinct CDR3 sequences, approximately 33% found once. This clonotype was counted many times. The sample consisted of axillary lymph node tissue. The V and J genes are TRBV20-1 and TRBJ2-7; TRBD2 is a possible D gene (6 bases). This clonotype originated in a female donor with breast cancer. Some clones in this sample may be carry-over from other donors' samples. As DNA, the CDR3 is TGCAGTGCTAGAGATGGAAGGGGACTGCTCCGGTCCGAGCAGTACTTC. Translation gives CSARDGRGLLRSEQYF.